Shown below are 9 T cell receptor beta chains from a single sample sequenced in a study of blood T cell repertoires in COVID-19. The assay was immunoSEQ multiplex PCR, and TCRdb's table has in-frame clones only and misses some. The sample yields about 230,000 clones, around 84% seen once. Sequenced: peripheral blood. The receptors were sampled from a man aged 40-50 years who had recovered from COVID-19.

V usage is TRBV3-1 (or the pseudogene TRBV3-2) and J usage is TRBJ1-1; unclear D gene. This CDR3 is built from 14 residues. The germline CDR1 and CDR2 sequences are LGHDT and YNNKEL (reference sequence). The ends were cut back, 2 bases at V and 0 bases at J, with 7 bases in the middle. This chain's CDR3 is CASSQIRMNTEAFF. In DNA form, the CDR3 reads TGTGCCAGCAGCCAAATCAGAATGAACACTGAAGCTTTCTTT.

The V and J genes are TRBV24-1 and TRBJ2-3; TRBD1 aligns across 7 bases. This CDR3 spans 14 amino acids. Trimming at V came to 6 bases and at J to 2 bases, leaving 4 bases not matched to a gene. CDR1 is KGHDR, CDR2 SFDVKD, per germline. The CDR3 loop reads CATSTGQFTDTQYF. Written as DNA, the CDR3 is TGTGCCACCAGTACGGGACAGTTCACAGATACGCAGTATTTT.

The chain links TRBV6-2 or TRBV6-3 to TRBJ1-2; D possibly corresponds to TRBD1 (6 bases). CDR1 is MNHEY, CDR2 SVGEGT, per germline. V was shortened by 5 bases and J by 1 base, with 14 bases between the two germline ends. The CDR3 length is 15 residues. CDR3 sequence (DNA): TGTGCCAGCAGTCGCACAGGGATCGGTAACTATGGCTACACCTTC. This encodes CASSRTGIGNYGYTF.

The DNA for the CDR3 is TGTGCCAGCAGCTTAGGACAGGGGGCGGGATCACCCCTCCACTTT. It codes for CASSLGQGAGSPLHF. The chain couples TRBV11-2 to TRBJ1-6; 10 nucleotides match TRBD1. In germline, CDR1 is SGHAT, CDR2 FQNNGV. The CDR3 covers 15 residues. Germline trimming cut 1 base from V and 10 bases from J; bases unmatched to any gene: 4.

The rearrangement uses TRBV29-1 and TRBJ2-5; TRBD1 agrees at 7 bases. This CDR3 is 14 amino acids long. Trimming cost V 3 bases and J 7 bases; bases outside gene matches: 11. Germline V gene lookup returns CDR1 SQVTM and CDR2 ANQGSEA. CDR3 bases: TGCAGCGTTGATAAAAACAGGGGAACGCTGACCCAGTACTTC. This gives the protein CSVDKNRGTLTQYF.

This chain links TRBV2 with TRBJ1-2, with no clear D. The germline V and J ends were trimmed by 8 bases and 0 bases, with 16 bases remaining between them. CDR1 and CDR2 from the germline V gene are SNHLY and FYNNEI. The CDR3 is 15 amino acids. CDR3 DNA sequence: TGTGCCAGCGGCGGGCCTACCGAAACTAACTATGGCTACACCTTC. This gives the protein CASGGPTETNYGYTF.

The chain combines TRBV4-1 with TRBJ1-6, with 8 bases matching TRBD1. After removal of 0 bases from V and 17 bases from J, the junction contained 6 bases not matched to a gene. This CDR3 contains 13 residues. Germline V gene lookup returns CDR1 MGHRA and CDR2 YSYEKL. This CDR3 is CASSQDPGQGVHF. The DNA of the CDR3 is TGCGCCAGCAGCCAAGATCCAGGACAGGGAGTCCACTTT.

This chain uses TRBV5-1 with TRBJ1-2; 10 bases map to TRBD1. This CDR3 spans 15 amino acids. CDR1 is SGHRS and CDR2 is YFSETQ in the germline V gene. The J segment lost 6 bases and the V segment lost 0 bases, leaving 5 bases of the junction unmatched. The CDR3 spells CASSLAGTGEDGYTF. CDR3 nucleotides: TGCGCCAGCAGCTTGGCCGGGACAGGGGAGGATGGCTACACCTTC.

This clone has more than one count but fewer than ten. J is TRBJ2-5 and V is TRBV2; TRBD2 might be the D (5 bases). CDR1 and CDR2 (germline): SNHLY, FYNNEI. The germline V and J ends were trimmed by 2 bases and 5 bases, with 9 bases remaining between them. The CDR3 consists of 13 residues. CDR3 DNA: TGTGCCAGCAGTGAAACGAGAGGGGAGACCCAGTACTTC. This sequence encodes CASSETRGETQYF.